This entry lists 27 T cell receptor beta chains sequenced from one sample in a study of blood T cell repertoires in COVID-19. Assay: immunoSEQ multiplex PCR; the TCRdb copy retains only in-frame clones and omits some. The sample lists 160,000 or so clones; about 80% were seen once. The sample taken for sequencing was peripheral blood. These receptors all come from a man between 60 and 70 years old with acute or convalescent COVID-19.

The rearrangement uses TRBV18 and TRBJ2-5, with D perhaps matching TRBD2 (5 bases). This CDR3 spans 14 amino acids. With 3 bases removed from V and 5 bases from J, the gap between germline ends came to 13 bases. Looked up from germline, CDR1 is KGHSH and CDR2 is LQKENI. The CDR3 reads CASSPRATGETQYF. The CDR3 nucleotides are TGTGCCAGCTCACCGCGGGCCACCGGCGAGACCCAGTACTTC.

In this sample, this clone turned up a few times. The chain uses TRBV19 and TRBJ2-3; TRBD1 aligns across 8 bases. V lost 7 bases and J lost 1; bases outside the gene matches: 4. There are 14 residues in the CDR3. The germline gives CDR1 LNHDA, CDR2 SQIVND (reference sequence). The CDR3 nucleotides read TGTGCCAGTAAGCCGGGACAGGGCACAGATACGCAGTATTTT. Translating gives CASKPGQGTDTQYF.

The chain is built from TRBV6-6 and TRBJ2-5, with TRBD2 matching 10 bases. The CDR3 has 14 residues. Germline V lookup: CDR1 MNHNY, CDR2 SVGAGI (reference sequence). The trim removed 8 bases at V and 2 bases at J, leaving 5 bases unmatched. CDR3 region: CASGSGGLQETQYF. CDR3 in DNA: TGTGCCAGCGGTAGCGGGGGGTTACAAGAGACCCAGTACTTC.

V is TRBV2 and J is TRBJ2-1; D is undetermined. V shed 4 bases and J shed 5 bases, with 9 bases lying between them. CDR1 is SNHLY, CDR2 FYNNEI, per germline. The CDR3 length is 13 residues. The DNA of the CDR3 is TGTGCCAGCAGTGTACAGTTGGACAATGAGCAGTTCTTC. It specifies CASSVQLDNEQFF.

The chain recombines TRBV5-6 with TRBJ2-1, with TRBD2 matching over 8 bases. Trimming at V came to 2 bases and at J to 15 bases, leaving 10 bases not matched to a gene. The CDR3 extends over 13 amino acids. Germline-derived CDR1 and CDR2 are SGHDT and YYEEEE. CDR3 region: CASSFSGTRVRFF. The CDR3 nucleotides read TGTGCCAGCAGCTTCTCCGGGACTAGGGTGCGGTTCTTC.

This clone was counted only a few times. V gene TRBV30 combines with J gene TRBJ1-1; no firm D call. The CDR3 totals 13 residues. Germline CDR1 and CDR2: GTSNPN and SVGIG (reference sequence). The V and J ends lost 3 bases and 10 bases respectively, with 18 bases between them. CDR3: CAWRTERRGGAFF. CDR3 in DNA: TGTGCCTGGAGGACCGAGAGGCGGGGAGGAGCTTTCTTT.

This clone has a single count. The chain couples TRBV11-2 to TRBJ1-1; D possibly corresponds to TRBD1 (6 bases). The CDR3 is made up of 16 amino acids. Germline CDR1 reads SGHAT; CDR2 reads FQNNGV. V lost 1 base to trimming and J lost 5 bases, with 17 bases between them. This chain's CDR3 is CASSLGRGQKKTEAFF. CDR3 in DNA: TGTGCCAGCAGCTTAGGGCGGGGGCAAAAAAAGACTGAAGCTTTCTTT.

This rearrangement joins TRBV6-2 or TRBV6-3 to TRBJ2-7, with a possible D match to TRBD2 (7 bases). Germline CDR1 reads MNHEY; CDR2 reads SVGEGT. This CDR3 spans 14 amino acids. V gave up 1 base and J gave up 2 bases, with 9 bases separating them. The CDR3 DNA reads TGTGCCAGCAGTTACTTAGGGGGGGCCTACGAGCAGTACTTC. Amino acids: CASSYLGGAYEQYF.

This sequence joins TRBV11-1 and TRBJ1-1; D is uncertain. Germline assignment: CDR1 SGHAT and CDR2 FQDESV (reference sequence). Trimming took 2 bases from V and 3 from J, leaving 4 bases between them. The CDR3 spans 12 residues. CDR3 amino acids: CASSLSDTEAFF. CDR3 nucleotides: TGTGCCAGCAGCTTATCGGACACTGAAGCTTTCTTT.

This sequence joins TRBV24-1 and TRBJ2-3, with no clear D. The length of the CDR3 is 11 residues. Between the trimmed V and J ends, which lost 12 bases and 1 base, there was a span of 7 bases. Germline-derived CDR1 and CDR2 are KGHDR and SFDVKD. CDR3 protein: CALRCTDTQYF. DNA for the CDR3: TGTGCCCTGCGGTGCACAGATACGCAGTATTTT.

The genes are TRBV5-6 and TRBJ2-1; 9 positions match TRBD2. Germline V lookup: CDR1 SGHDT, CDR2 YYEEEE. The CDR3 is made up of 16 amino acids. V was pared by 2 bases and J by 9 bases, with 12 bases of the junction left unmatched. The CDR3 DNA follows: TGTGCCAGCAGCTTCCCGGAGGGCGGGAGGGCCGGTGAGCAGTTCTTC. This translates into CASSFPEGGRAGEQFF.

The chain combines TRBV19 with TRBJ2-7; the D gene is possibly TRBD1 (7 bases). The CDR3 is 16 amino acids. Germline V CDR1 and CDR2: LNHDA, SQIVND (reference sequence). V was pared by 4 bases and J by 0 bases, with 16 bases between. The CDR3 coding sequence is TGTGCCAGTAGTACGGACACAGGGGAGGACTCCTACGAGCAGTACTTC. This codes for CASSTDTGEDSYEQYF.

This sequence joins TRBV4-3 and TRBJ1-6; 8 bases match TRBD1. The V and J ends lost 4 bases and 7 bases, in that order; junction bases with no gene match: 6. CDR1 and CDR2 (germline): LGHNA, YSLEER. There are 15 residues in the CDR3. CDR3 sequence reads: CASSRQGAGNSPLHF. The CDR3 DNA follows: TGCGCCAGCAGCCGCCAGGGGGCTGGGAATTCACCCCTCCACTTT.

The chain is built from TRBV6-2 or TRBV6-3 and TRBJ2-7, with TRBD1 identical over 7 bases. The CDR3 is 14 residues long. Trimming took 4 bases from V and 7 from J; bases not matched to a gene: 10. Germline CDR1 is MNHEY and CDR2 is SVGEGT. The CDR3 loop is CASSSRDSTNEQYF. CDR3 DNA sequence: TGTGCCAGCAGTTCCCGGGACAGTACCAATGAGCAGTACTTC.

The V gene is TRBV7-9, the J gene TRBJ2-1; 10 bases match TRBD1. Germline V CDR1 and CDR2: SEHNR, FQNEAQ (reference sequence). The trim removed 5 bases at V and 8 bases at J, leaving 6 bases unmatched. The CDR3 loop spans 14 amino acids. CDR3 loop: CASSPDRGRDEQFF. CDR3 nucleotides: TGTGCCAGCAGCCCAGACAGGGGGCGAGATGAGCAGTTCTTC.

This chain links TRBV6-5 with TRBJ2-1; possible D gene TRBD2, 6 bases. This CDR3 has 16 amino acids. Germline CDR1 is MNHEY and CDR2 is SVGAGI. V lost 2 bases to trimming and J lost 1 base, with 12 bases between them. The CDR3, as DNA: TGTGCCAGCAGTTACGGCGGGGCAAAATCCTACAATGAGCAGTTCTTC. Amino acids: CASSYGGAKSYNEQFF.

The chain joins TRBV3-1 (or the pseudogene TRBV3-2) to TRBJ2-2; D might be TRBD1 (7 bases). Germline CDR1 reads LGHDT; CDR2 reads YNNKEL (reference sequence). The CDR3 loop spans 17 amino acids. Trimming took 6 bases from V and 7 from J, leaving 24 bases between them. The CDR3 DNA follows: TGTGCCAGCAGAAAGGGGGCAGGGGGGCGATCGTACGGGGAGCTGTTTTTT. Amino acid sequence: CASRKGAGGRSYGELFF.

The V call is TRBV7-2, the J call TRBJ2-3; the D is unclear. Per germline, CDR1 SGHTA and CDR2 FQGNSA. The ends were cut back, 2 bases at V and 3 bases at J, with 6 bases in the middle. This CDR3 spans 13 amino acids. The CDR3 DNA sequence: TGTGCCAGCAGCTTATTCGGGACAGATACGCAGTATTTT. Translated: CASSLFGTDTQYF.

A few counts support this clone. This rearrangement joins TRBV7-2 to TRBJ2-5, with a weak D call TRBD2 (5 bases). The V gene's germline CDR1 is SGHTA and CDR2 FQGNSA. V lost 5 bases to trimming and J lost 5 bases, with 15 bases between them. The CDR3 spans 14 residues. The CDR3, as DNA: TGTGCCAGCAGCCCGGCGGGCCTGGGTGAGACCCAGTACTTC. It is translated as CASSPAGLGETQYF.

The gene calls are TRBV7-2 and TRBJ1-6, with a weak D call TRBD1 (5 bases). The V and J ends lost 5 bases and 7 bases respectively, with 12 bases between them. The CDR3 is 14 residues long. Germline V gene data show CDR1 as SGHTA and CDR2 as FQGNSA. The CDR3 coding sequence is TGTGCCAGCAGCCGTCGACAGAGAAATTCACCCCTCCACTTT. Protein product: CASSRRQRNSPLHF.

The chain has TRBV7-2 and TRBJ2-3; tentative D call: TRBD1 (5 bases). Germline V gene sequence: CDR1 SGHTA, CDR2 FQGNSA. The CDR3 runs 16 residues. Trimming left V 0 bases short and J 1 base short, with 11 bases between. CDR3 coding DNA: TGTGCCAGCAGCTTAGCTCAGGGTGCAGGCACAGATACGCAGTATTTT. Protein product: CASSLAQGAGTDTQYF.

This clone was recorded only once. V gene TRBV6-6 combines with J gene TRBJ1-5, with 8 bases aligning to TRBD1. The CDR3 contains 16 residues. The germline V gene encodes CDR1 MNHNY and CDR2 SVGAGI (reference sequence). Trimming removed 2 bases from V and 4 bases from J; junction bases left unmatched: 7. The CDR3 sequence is CASSYPRTGKNQPQHF. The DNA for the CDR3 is TGTGCCAGCAGTTACCCTAGGACAGGGAAGAATCAGCCCCAGCATTTT.

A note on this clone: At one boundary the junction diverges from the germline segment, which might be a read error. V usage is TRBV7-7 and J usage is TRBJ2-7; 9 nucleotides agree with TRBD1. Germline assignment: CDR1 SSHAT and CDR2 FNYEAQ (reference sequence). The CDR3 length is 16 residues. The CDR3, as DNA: TGTGCTAGCAGCCCACATCCGGCGGACAGGGGAATCGAGCAGTACTTC. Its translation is CASSPHPADRGIEQYF.

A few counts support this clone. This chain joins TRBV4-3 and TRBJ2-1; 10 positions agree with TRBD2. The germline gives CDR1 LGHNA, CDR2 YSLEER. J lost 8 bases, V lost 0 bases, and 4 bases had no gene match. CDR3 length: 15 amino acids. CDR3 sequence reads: CASSQETAGGDEQFF. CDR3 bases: TGCGCCAGCAGCCAAGAAACAGCGGGGGGGGATGAGCAGTTCTTC.

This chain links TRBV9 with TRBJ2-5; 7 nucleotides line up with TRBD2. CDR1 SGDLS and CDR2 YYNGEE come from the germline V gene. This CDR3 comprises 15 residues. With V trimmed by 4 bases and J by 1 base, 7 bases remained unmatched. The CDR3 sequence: CASSSYGGFQETQYF. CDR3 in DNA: TGTGCCAGCAGCTCCTACGGGGGGTTCCAAGAGACCCAGTACTTC.

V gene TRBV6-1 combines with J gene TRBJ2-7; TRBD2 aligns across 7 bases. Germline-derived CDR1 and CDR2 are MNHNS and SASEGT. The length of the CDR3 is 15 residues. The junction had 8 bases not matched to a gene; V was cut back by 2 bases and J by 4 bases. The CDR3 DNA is TGTGCCAGCAGTGAAAAGCAGCGGGGCTGGTACGAGCAGTACTTC. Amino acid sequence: CASSEKQRGWYEQYF.

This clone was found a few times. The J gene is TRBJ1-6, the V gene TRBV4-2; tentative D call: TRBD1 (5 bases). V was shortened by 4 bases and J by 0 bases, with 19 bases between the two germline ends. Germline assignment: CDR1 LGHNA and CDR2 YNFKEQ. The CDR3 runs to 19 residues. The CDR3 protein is CASSPTPQGGSSYNSPLHF. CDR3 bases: TGTGCCAGCAGCCCCACCCCGCAGGGAGGGAGCTCCTATAATTCACCCCTCCACTTT.